These 20 T cell receptor beta chains were sequenced from one sample in a study of blood T cell repertoires in COVID-19. Method: immunoSEQ multiplex PCR; TCRdb's copy keeps in-frame clones and lacks some. This table holds about 76,000 clones, 75% to 90% found once. The sequenced sample consisted of peripheral blood. Every receptor here comes from a human donor in a cohort sampled during active COVID-19.

Many counts were recorded for this clone. This sequence joins TRBV5-6 and TRBJ2-7, with 10 bases identical to TRBD1. The germline gives CDR1 SGHDT, CDR2 YYEEEE. The CDR3 is made up of 13 amino acids. V gave up 3 bases and J gave up 7 bases; unmatched junction bases: 4. The CDR3 DNA follows: TGTGCCAGCAGCTGGGACAGGGGCCGGGAGCAGTACTTC. Residues: CASSWDRGREQYF.

The chain has TRBV27 and TRBJ2-1; D not resolved. The germline V gene encodes CDR1 MNHEY and CDR2 SMNVEV (reference sequence). V was cut by 4 bases and J by 4 bases, with 8 bases left in between. This CDR3 has 13 residues. This CDR3 is CASSSRYYNEQFF. DNA for the CDR3: TGTGCCAGCAGTTCCAGATATTACAATGAGCAGTTCTTC.

The rearrangement joins TRBV5-6 to TRBJ1-6; 9 bases align to TRBD1. V trimming: 3 bases; J trimming: 10 bases; junction bases outside the gene matches: 5. The length of the CDR3 is 14 residues. Germline values: CDR1 SGHDT, CDR2 YYEEEE. CDR3 protein: CASSWDREYSPLHF. The CDR3 DNA follows: TGTGCCAGCAGCTGGGACAGGGAATACTCACCCCTCCACTTT.

This sequence joins TRBV5-4 and TRBJ2-5; maybe TRBD1 (8 bases). V gave up 4 bases and J gave up 5 bases, with 21 bases separating them. Germline CDR1 SGHNT, CDR2 YYREEE (reference sequence). The CDR3 is 16 amino acids. CDR3 nucleotide sequence: TGTGCCAGCAGCCCCCTAAGGACAGGGCGGGGGGAGACCCAGTACTTC. Its translation is CASSPLRTGRGETQYF.

DNA of the CDR3: TGTGCCAGCAAAGTCGGAGGTATAATGAACACTGAAGCTTTCTTT. As protein: CASKVGGIMNTEAFF. The rearrangement joins TRBV7-2 to TRBJ1-1; D is uncertain. The CDR3 covers 15 residues. The ends were cut back, 7 bases at V and 0 bases at J, with 15 bases in the middle. Looked up from germline, CDR1 is SGHTA and CDR2 is FQGNSA. Looking up the rest from reference TRBV7-2 and TRBJ1-1 gives the full variable domain: GAGVSQSPSNKVTEKGKDVELRCDPISGHTALYWYRQSLGQGLEFLIYFQGNSAPDKSGLPSDRFSAERTGGSVSTLTIQRTQQEDSAVYLCASKVGGIMNTEAFFGQGTRLTVV.

The chain employs TRBV9 and TRBJ1-5; 8 bases are a match to TRBD1. Germline lookup yields CDR1 SGDLS and CDR2 YYNGEE. The V gene end was trimmed by 3 bases and the J gene end by 3 bases; junction bases not matched to a gene: 5. The CDR3 is 15 residues long. CDR3 amino acids: CASSAGTGNNQPQHF. The DNA for the CDR3 is TGTGCCAGCAGCGCCGGGACAGGCAACAATCAGCCCCAGCATTTT.

The gene calls are TRBV19 and TRBJ1-2, with a weak D call TRBD1 (6 bases). The V gene's germline CDR1 is LNHDA and CDR2 SQIVND (reference sequence). V was clipped by 5 bases and J by 1 base, with 17 bases between them. This CDR3 contains 16 residues. The CDR3 loop is CASSSTLRGGNYGYTF. The CDR3 DNA reads as TGTGCCAGTAGTTCAACACTCCGAGGGGGTAACTATGGCTACACCTTC.

The chain uses TRBV5-5 and TRBJ2-7; 8 nucleotides match TRBD1. The V gene end was trimmed by 2 bases and the J gene end by 2 bases; junction bases not matched to a gene: 3. In germline, CDR1 is SGHKS, CDR2 YYEKEE (reference sequence). This CDR3 comprises 14 residues. CDR3 in DNA: TGTGCCAGCAGCTTTGGACAGGGACCCTACGAGCAGTACTTC. Encoded protein: CASSFGQGPYEQYF. Full variable domain (outside the CDR3, taken from reference TRBV5-5 and TRBJ2-7): DAGVTQSPTHLIKTRGQQVTLRCSPISGHKSVSWYQQVLGQGPQFIFQYYEKEERGRGNFPDRFSARQFPNYSSELNVNALLLGDSALYLCASSFGQGPYEQYFGPGTRLTVT.

V is TRBV5-1 and J is TRBJ2-1, with D perhaps TRBD1 (6 bases). V lost 4 bases and J 5 bases, leaving 13 bases between the germline ends. CDR3 size: 14 residues. In germline, CDR1 is SGHRS, CDR2 YFSETQ. CDR3 DNA: TGCGCCAGCAGCCCACAGGGTTCGGACAATGAGCAGTTCTTC. Amino acid sequence: CASSPQGSDNEQFF.

The rearrangement links TRBV7-9 to TRBJ2-3; 10 positions match TRBD2. CDR1 and CDR2 (germline): SEHNR, FQNEAQ (reference sequence). This CDR3 is 16 amino acids long. Trimming removed 4 bases from V and 4 bases from J; junction bases left unmatched: 8. DNA for the CDR3: TGTGCCAGCAGCTCCCCCAGAAGCGGGGGGGCAGATACGCAGTATTTT. The encoded protein is CASSSPRSGGADTQYF.

As regards this clone: This sample also contains other DNA sequences that code for the same CDR3. The chain recombines TRBV7-6 with TRBJ1-1; tentatively, D is TRBD1 (5 bases). CDR1 SGHVS and CDR2 FNYEAQ come from the germline V gene. The CDR3 is 14 amino acids. Trimming cost V 1 base and J 2 bases, with 8 bases left between them. The CDR3 loop is CASSLVGGNTEAFF. Written as DNA, the CDR3 is TGTGCCAGCAGCTTAGTGGGGGGAAACACTGAAGCTTTCTTT. The full variable domain, rest sourced from reference TRBV7-6 and TRBJ1-1, is GAGVSQSPRYKVTKRGQDVALRCDPISGHVSLYWYRQALGQGPEFLTYFNYEAQQDKSGLPNDRFSAERPEGSISTLTIQRTEQRDSAMYRCASSLVGGNTEAFFGQGTRLTVV.

This chain uses TRBV2 with TRBJ2-3; tentatively, D is TRBD1 (5 bases). The V gene lost 6 bases and the J gene lost 3 bases, with 10 bases spanning the gap. This CDR3 is built from 13 residues. The germline V gene has CDR1 SNHLY and CDR2 FYNNEI. The CDR3 spells CASSRQLTDTQYF. CDR3 nucleotides: TGTGCCAGCAGCCGACAGTTAACAGATACGCAGTATTTT.

The chain uses TRBV10-1 and TRBJ2-3; a weak D match, TRBD1 (6 bases). Germline CDR1 is WNHNN and CDR2 is SYGVQD (reference sequence). Deletions cut 6 bases from V and 3 bases from J, with 19 bases between. The CDR3 extends over 16 amino acids. CDR3 region: CASSHYRQERTDTQYF. CDR3 coding DNA: TGCGCCAGCAGCCACTATAGACAGGAAAGGACAGATACGCAGTATTTT.

The J gene is TRBJ2-6, the V gene TRBV4-1; TRBD2 might be the D (5 bases). The CDR3 is 15 residues long. V lost 5 bases and J lost 0, with 8 bases in between. Germline CDR1 reads MGHRA; CDR2 reads YSYEKL. Written as DNA, the CDR3 is TGCGCCAGCAGCTCCCGGGGCTCTGGGGCCAACGTCCTGACTTTC. It encodes CASSSRGSGANVLTF.

The chain joins TRBV24-1 to TRBJ2-1; TRBD2 matches 15 bases. Germline CDR1 reads KGHDR; CDR2 reads SFDVKD. V shed 3 bases and J 7 bases; nucleotides not matched to a gene: 3. The CDR3 extends over 16 amino acids. The CDR3 region has the DNA TGTGCCACCAGTGATCGGACTAGCGGGGGGGGGAATGAGCAGTTCTTC. This translates into CATSDRTSGGGNEQFF.

V gene TRBV3-1 (or the pseudogene TRBV3-2) combines with J gene TRBJ1-1, with D possibly TRBD1 on 6 matching bases. Trimming pared 0 bases from V and 0 bases from J, leaving 14 bases between. Germline V gene lookup returns CDR1 LGHDT and CDR2 YNNKEL (reference sequence). CDR3 size: 17 residues. CDR3 in amino acids: CASSQELTGIMNTEAFF. CDR3 coding DNA: TGTGCCAGCAGCCAAGAGTTAACAGGGATTATGAACACTGAAGCTTTCTTT.

This clone has just one count. The chain has TRBV10-1 and TRBJ2-3, with D possibly being TRBD2 (6 bases). The CDR3 consists of 15 residues. Germline V gives CDR1 WNHNN, CDR2 SYGVQD (reference sequence). With 0 bases removed from V and 3 bases from J, the gap between germline ends came to 10 bases. The CDR3 spells CASSESGLATDTQYF. The DNA for the CDR3 is TGCGCCAGCAGTGAGTCAGGGCTAGCGACAGATACGCAGTATTTT.

This chain connects TRBV7-9 to TRBJ2-5, with 8 bases aligning to TRBD1. The CDR3 loop spans 15 amino acids. V dropped 1 base and J dropped 3; count of bases not matched to a gene: 4. The germline V gene has CDR1 SEHNR and CDR2 FQNEAQ (reference sequence). CDR3 sequence reads: CASSLVGTGKETQYF. The CDR3 nucleotides are TGTGCCAGCAGCTTAGTAGGGACAGGAAAAGAGACCCAGTACTTC. Variable domain in full (rest from reference TRBV7-9 and TRBJ2-5): DTGVSQNPRHKITKRGQNVTFRCDPISEHNRLYWYRQTLGQGPEFLTYFQNEAQLEKSRLLSDRFSAERPKGSFSTLEIQRTEQGDSAMYLCASSLVGTGKETQYFGPGTRLLVL.

The chain couples TRBV5-1 to TRBJ1-3; the D gene is possibly TRBD1 (5 bases). Germline V lookup: CDR1 SGHRS, CDR2 YFSETQ. This CDR3 region has 16 residues. V was cut by 4 bases and J by 2 bases, with 16 bases left in between. The CDR3 sequence is CASSRGGYGPGNTIYF. The CDR3 DNA sequence: TGCGCCAGCAGCAGGGGAGGGTATGGGCCTGGAAACACCATATATTTT.

The CDR3 coding sequence is TGTGCCGTAGGGGGACAGGGGGCTTTCGAGCAGTACTTC. Translation: CAVGGQGAFEQYF. The chain joins TRBV19 to TRBJ2-7; TRBD1 matches 12 bases. V gave up 11 bases and J gave up 6 bases; unmatched junction bases: 8. CDR3 size: 13 residues. Germline loops: CDR1 LNHDA, CDR2 SQIVND (reference sequence).